This entry is about one TCR beta chain. Its antigen is unidentified. TCRdb's table, derived via immunoSEQ multiplex PCR, lists solely in-frame clones and lacks some. The table has 70,000 to 90,000 clones, more than 75% seen once. This CDR3 spans 17 amino acids. V lost 0 bases and J 1 base, leaving 14 bases between the germline ends. Per the germline V gene, CDR1 is LGHNA and CDR2 is YSLEER. The data originate from a study of radiotherapy plus CTLA-4 blockade in lung cancer. Overall study results and limits: Best predicting response, reportedly, were early blood T cell clone dynamics, with interferon-beta.

Focal radiation plus CTLA-4 blockade with ipilimumab was administered to patients who had chemo-refractory metastatic non-small-cell lung cancer. The material sequenced was peripheral blood, taken from a patient treated with radiotherapy plus ipilimumab. The TCR comes from a human donor with non-small cell lung cancer who had a complete response to radiotherapy plus ipilimumab. V usage is TRBV4-3 and J usage is TRBJ2-3; the D gene is possibly TRBD1 (5 bases). The CDR3: CASSQDLGAVGTDTQYF. CDR3 DNA: TGCGCCAGCAGCCAAGATTTAGGGGCCGTCGGCACAGATACGCAGTATTTT.